The rows below give T cell receptor beta chains drawn from one sample of a study of blood T cell repertoires in COVID-19. Assay used: immunoSEQ multiplex PCR; TCRdb lists only in-frame clones, some missing. The sample carries roughly 70,000 clones, 90% recorded once. The sequenced sample was peripheral blood. These receptors all stem from a man aged 50 or older with COVID-19, enrolled during active disease. The CDR3 runs from the conserved cysteine through the conserved F or W. The D gene is left open where the match is weak. Only part of the rows carry a size: once, few, many, or a class if the clone is expanded.

CDR3 DNA,CDR3 protein,D gene,J gene,V gene,clone size
TGTGCCAGCAGTTACAACCCCGAAGCGACTGTGTACCAGCAGTACTTC,CASSYNPEATVYQQYF,-,TRBJ2-7,TRBV6-5,-
TGTGCCACCAGCAGAGATAAAGCTGGGGAGCTGTTTTTT,CATSRDKAGELFF,-,TRBJ2-2,TRBV15,-
TGTGCCAGCAGCCAAGAAGGACAGGGGAGAGGGCCCCAGCATTTT,CASSQEGQGRGPQHF,TRBD1,TRBJ1-5,TRBV4-2,-
TGTGCCACCCAGGGGGGAGCGACGAACACCGGGGAGCTGTTTTTT,CATQGGATNTGELFF,-,TRBJ2-2,TRBV19,-
TGCGCCAGCAGCTTGGGTGGTGCGGCAGATACGCAGTATTTT,CASSLGGAADTQYF,-,TRBJ2-3,TRBV5-1,-
TGCGCCAGCACCGGGACAGGGGTAGTCACCGGGGAGCTGTTTTTT,CASTGTGVVTGELFF,TRBD1,TRBJ2-2,TRBV5-1,-
TGCGCCAGCAGCCAAGATCGGTTAGGAAACACCATATATTTT,CASSQDRLGNTIYF,-,TRBJ1-3,TRBV4-3,-
TGTGCCAGCAGCCGGGCCTTAGGACAGCCGTACGAGCAGTACTTC,CASSRALGQPYEQYF,-,TRBJ2-7,TRBV3-1/TRBV3-2,-
TGCAGTGGCAAGCTACACAATGAGCAGTTCTTC,CSGKLHNEQFF,-,TRBJ2-1,TRBV20-1,-
TGCGCCAGCAGCTTGGCCCTGGGGACTAGCGTCCGCGAGACCCAGTACTTC,CASSLALGTSVRETQYF,TRBD2,TRBJ2-5,TRBV5-1,-
TGTGCCAGTAGCAAAACACTAAACAGGGGGAACGATGGCTACACCTTC,CASSKTLNRGNDGYTF,TRBD1,TRBJ1-2,TRBV19,once
TGTGCCAGTAGTCCCGACAGGGGGCTGACTGAAGCTTTCTTT,CASSPDRGLTEAFF,TRBD1,TRBJ1-1,TRBV19,once
TGTGCCAGCAGCTTTCGTGCGGGAGGGGCTAATACGCAGTATTTT,CASSFRAGGANTQYF,TRBD2,TRBJ2-3,TRBV7-3,-
TGTGCCAGCTCACCAGGACAGTACAATGAGCAGTTCTTC,CASSPGQYNEQFF,-,TRBJ2-1,TRBV18,-
TGTGCCAGCAGTCTCGCTCGGGGACAGGGTACTTCACCCCTCCACTTT,CASSLARGQGTSPLHF,TRBD1,TRBJ1-6,TRBV27,-
TGTGCCAGCAGCAGAACTAGCGGGGGCGCAGATACGCAGTATTTT,CASSRTSGGADTQYF,TRBD2,TRBJ2-3,TRBV7-6,-